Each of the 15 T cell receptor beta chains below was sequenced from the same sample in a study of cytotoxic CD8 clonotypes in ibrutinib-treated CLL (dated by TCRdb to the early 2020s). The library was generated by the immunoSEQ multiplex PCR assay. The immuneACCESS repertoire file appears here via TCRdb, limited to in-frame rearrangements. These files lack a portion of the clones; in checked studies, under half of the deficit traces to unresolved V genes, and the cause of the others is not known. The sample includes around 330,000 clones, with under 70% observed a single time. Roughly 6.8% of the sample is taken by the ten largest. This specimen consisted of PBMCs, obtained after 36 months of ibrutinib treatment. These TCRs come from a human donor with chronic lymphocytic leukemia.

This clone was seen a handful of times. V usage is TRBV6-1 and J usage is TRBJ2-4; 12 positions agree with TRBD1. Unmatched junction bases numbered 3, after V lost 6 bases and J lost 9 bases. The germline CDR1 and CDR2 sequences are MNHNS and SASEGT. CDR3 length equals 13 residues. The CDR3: CASRGQGASIQYF. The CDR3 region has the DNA TGTGCCAGCAGGGGACAGGGGGCAAGCATTCAGTACTTC.

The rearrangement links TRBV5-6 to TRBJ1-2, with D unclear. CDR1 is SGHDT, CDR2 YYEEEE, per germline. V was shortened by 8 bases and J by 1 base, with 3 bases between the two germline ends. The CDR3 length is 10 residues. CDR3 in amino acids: CASVNYGYTF. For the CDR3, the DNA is TGTGCCAGTGTTAACTATGGCTACACCTTC.

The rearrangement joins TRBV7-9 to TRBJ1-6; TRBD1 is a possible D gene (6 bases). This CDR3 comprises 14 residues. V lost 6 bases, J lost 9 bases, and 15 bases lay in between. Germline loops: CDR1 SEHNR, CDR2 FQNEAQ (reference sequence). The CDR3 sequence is CASRTTGPRSPLHF. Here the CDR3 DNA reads TGTGCCAGCAGAACCACAGGGCCGCGTTCACCCCTCCACTTT.

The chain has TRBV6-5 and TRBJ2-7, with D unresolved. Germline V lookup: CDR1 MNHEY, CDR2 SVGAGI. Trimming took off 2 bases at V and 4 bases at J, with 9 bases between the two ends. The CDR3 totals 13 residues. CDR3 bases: TGTGCCAGCAGTTACCGCGCACATTACGAGCAGTACTTC. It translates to CASSYRAHYEQYF.

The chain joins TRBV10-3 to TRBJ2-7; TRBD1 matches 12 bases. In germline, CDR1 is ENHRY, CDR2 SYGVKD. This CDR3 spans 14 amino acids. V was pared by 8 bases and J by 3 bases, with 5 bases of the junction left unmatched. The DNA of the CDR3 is TGTGCCATCGGGGACAGGGGGCGCCTCTACGAGCAGTACTTC. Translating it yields CAIGDRGRLYEQYF.

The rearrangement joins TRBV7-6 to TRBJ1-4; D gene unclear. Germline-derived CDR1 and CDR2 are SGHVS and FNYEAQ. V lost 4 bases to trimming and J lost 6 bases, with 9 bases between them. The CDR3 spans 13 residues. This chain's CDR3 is CASSSLTDEKLFF. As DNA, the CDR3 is TGTGCCAGCAGCTCCCTAACGGATGAAAAACTGTTTTTT.

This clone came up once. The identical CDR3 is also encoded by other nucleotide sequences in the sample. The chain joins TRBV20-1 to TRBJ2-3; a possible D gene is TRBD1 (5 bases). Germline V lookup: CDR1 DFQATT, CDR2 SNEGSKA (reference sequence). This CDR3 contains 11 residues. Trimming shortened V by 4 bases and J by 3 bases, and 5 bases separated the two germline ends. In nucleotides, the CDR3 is TGCAGTGCTACAGGGACAGATACGCAGTATTTT. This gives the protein CSATGTDTQYF.

Written as DNA, the CDR3 is TGTGCCACCAGCAGAGATGGGGGGTTTCTAAGCTCCTACGAGCAGTACTTC. It is translated as CATSRDGGFLSSYEQYF. The chain joins TRBV15 to TRBJ2-7; a weak D match, TRBD2 (6 bases). Germline assignment: CDR1 LNHNV and CDR2 YYDKDF (reference sequence). Deletions cut 0 bases from V and 0 bases from J, with 15 bases between. This CDR3 contains 17 residues.

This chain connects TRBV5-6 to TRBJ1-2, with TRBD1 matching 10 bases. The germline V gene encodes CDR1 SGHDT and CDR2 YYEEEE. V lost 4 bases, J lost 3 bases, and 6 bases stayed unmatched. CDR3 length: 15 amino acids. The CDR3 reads CASSAGTGVHYGYTF. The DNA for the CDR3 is TGTGCCAGCAGCGCGGGGACAGGGGTGCACTATGGCTACACCTTC.

CDR3 protein: CASSQVRGVEQFF. The CDR3 DNA follows: TGTGCCAGCAGCCAAGTTAGAGGGGTTGAGCAGTTCTTC. The V call is TRBV14, the J call TRBJ2-1; D could derive from TRBD1 or TRBD2 (5 bases each). This CDR3 spans 13 amino acids. Deletions cut 1 base from V and 9 bases from J, with 10 bases between. The germline CDR1 and CDR2 sequences are SGHDN and FVKESK. The complete variable domain, with remaining parts taken from reference TRBV14 and TRBJ2-1, reads EAGVTQFPSHSVIEKGQTVTLRCDPISGHDNLYWYRRVMGKEIKFLLHFVKESKQDESGMPNNRFLAERTGGTYSTLKVQPAELEDSGVYFCASSQVRGVEQFFGPGTRLTVL.

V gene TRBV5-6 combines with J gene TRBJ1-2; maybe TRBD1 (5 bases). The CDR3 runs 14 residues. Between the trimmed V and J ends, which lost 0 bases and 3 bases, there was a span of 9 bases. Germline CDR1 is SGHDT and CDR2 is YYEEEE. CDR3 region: CASSLDATDYGYTF. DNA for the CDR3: TGTGCCAGCAGCTTGGACGCGACAGACTATGGCTACACCTTC. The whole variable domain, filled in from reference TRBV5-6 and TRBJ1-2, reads DAGVTQSPTHLIKTRGQQVTLRCSPKSGHDTVSWYQQALGQGPQFIFQYYEEEERQRGNFPDRFSGHQFPNYSSELNVNALLLGDSALYLCASSLDATDYGYTFGSGTRLTVV.

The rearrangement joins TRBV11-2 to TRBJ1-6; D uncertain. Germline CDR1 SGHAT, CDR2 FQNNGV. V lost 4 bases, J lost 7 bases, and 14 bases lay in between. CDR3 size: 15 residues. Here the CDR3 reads CASSSSSRLNSPLHF. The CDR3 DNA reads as TGTGCCAGCAGCTCGTCCAGTCGCCTCAATTCACCCCTCCACTTT.

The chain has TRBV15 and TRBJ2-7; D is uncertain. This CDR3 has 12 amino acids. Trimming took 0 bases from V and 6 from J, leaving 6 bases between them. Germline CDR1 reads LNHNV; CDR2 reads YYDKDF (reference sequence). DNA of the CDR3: TGTGCCACCAGCAGAGAAGTGGGCGAGCAGTACTTC. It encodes CATSREVGEQYF.

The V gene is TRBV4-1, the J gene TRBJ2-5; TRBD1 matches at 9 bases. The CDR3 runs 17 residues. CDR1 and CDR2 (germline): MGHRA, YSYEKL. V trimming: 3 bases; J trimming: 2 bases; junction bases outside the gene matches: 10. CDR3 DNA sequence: TGCGCCAGCAGCCACCGACTCGGGACAGGGCAACAAGAGACCCAGTACTTC. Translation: CASSHRLGTGQQETQYF.

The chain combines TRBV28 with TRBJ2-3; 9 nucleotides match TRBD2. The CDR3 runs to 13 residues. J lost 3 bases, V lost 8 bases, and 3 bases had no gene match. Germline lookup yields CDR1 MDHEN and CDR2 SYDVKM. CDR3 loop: CASPSGRTDTQYF. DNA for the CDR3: TGTGCCAGCCCGAGCGGGAGGACAGATACGCAGTATTTT. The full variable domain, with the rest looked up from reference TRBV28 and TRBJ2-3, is DVKVTQSSRYLVKRTGEKVFLECVQDMDHENMFWYRQDPGLGLRLIYFSYDVKMKEKGDIPEGYSVSREKKERFSLILESASTNQTSMYLCASPSGRTDTQYFGPGTRLTVL.